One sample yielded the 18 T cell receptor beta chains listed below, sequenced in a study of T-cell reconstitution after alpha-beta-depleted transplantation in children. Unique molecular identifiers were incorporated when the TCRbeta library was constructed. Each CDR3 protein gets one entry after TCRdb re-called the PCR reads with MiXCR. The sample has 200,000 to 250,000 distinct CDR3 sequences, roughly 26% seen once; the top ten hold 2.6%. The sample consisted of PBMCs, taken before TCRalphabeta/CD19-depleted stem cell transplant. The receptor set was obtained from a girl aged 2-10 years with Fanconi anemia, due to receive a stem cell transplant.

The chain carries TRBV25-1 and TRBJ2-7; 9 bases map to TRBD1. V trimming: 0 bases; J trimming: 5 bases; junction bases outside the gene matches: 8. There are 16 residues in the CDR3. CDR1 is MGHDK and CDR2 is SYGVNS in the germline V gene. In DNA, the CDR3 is TGTGCCAGCAGTGAATACCAGGGACAGGGAACCCACGAGCAGTACTTC. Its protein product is CASSEYQGQGTHEQYF.

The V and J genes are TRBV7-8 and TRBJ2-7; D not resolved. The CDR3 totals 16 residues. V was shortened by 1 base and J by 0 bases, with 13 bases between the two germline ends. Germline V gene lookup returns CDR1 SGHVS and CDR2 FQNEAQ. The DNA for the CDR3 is TGTGCCAGCAGCTTAGGGGGTGCCCTTAGCTCCTACGAGCAGTACTTC. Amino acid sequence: CASSLGGALSSYEQYF.

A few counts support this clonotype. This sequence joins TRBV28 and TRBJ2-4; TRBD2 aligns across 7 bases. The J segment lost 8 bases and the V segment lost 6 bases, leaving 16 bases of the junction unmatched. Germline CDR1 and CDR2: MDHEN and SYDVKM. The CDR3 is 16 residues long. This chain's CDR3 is CASSRTLAGEIDIQYF. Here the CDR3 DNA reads TGTGCCAGCAGCCGGACTCTCGCGGGGGAAATAGACATTCAGTACTTC.

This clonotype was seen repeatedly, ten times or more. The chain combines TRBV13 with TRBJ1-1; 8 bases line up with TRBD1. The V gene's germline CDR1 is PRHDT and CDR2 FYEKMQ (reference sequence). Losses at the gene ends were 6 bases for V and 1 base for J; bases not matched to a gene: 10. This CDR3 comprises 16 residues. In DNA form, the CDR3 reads TGTGCCAGCAGTCAGGCAGGGGGCATGGGGAACACTGAAGCTTTCTTT. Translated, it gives CASSQAGGMGNTEAFF.

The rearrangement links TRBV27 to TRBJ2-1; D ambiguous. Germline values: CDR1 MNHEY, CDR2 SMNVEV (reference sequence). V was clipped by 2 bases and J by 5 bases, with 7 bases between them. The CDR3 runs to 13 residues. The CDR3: CASSLIPDNEQFF. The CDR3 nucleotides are TGTGCCAGCAGTTTAATTCCAGACAATGAGCAGTTCTTC.

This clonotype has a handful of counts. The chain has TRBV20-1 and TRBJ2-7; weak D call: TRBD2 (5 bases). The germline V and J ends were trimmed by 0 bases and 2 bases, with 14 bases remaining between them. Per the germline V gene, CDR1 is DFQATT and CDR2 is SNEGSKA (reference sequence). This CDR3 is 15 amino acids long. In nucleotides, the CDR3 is TGCAGTGCTAGAGATGAGGACTCTTTTCCCTACGAGCAGTACTTC. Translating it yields CSARDEDSFPYEQYF.

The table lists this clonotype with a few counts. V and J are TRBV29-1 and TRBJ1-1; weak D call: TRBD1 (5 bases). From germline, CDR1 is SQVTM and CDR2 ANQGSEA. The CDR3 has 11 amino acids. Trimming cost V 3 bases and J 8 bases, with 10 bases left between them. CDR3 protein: CSVEQGWEAFF. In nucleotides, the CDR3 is TGCAGCGTTGAGCAGGGTTGGGAAGCTTTCTTT.

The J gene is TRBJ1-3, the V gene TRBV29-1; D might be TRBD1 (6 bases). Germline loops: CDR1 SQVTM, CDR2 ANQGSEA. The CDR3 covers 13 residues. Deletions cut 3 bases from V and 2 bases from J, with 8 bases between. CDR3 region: CSVEGQTGNTIYF. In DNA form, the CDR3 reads TGCAGCGTTGAGGGACAAACTGGAAACACCATATATTTT. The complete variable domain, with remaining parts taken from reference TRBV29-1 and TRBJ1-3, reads SAVISQKPSRDICQRGTSLTIQCQVDSQVTMMFWYRQQPGQSLTLIATANQGSEATYESGFVIDKFPISRPNLTFSTLTVSNMSPEDSSIYLCSVEGQTGNTIYFGEGSWLTVV.

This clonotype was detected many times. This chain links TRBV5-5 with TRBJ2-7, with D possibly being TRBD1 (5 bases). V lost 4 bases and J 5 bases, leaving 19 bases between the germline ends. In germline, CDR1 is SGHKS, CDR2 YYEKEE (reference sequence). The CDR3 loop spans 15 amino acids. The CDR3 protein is CASSPRTPVGDEQYF. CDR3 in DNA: TGTGCCAGCAGCCCCAGGACACCGGTGGGTGACGAGCAGTACTTC.

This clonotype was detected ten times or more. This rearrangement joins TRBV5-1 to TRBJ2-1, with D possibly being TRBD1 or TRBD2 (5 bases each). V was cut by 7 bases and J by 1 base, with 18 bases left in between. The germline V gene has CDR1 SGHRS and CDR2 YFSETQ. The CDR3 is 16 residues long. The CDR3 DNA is TGCGCCAGCGCCCTAGTAGGGACGTCATCCTACAATGAGCAGTTCTTC. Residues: CASALVGTSSYNEQFF.

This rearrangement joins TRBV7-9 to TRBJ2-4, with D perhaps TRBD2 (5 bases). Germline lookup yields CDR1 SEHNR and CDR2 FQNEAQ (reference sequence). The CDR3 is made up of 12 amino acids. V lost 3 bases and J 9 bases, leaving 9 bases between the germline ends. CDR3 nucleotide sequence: TGTGCCAGCAGCTTGGGAGAGGGCATTCAGTACTTC. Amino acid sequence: CASSLGEGIQYF.

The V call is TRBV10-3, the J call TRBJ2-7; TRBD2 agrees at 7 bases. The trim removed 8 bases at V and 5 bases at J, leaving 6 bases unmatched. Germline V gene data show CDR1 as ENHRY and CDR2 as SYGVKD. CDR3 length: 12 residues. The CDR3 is CAISWEGHEQYF. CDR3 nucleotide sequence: TGTGCCATCTCGTGGGAGGGGCACGAGCAGTACTTC.

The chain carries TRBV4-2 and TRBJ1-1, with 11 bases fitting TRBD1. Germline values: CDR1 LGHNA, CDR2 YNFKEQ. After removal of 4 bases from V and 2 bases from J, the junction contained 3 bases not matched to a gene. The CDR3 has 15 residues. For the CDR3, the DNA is TGTGCCAGCAGCCGGGACAGGGGGATTAACACTGAAGCTTTCTTT. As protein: CASSRDRGINTEAFF.

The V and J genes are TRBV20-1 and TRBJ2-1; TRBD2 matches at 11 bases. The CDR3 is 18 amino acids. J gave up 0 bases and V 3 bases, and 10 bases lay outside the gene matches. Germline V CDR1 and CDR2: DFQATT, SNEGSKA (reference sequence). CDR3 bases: TGCAGTGCTAGGTGGCTAGCGGGGGGCCAGAGCTCCTACAATGAGCAGTTCTTC. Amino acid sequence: CSARWLAGGQSSYNEQFF.

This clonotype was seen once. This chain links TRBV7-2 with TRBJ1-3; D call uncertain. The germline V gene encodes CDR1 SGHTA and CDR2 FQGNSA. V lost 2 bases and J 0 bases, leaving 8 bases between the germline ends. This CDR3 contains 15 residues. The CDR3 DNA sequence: TGTGCCAGCAGCTTAAGACATACCTCTGGAAACACCATATATTTT. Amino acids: CASSLRHTSGNTIYF.

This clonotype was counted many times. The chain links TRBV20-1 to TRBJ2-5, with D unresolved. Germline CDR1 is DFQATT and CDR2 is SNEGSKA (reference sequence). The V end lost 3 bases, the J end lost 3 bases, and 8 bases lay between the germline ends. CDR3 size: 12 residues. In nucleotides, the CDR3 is TGCAGTGCTAGCTCCCTGAAAGAGACCCAGTACTTC. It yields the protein CSASSLKETQYF.

CDR3 sequence reads: CSVYQGIVEGQEISYEQYF. The DNA for the CDR3 is TGCAGCGTTTATCAAGGCATTGTGGAAGGACAGGAGATCTCCTACGAGCAGTACTTC. The chain combines TRBV29-1 with TRBJ2-7; 7 nucleotides align to TRBD1. Germline loops: CDR1 SQVTM, CDR2 ANQGSEA. The J segment lost 0 bases and the V segment lost 5 bases, leaving 22 bases of the junction unmatched. The CDR3 consists of 19 residues.

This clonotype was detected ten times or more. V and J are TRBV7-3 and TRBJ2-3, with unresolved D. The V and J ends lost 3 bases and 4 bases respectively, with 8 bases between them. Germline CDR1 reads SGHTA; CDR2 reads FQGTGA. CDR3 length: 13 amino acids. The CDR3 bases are TGTGCCAGCAGCTTTGACCCCCCAGATACGCAGTATTTT. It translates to CASSFDPPDTQYF.